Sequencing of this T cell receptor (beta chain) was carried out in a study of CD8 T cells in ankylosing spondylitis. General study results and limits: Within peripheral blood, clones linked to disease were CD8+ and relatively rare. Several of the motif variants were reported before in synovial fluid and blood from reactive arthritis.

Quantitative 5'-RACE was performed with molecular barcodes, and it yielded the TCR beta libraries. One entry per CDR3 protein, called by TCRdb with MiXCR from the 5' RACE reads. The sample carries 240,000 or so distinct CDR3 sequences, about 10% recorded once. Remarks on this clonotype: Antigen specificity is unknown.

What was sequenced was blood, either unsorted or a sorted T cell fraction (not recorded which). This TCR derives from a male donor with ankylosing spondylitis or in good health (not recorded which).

CDR3 nucleotides: TGTGCCACCAGCAGCGCAGCCCACACAGATACGCAGTATTTT. Its protein product is CATSSAAHTDTQYF. This chain joins TRBV15 and TRBJ2-3, with D unresolved. The germline V and J ends were trimmed by 3 bases and 2 bases, with 9 bases remaining between them. The CDR3 spans 14 residues. Germline V gives CDR1 LNHNV, CDR2 YYDKDF (reference sequence).